This T cell receptor beta chain was sequenced in a study of blood T cells in healthy people across ages. Whole-study results and caveats: PBMCs went unsorted, and a conclusive naive versus antigen-experienced comparison was therefore prevented. Long-lived and aged donors differed, with more naive CD4+ cells and higher diversity in the long-lived. Naive T cell percentage by flow cytometry tracked strongly with beta diversity.

CDR1 and CDR2 from the germline V gene are DFQATT and SNEGSKA (reference sequence). The CDR3 extends over 15 amino acids. Losses at the gene ends were 4 bases for V and 2 bases for J; bases not matched to a gene: 7. Regarding this clonotype: Its cognate antigen is unknown.

Each sample had at least 7 million PBMCs isolated. It was with a sample-barcoded 5' primer and a J-beta primer mix that a second PCR of roughly 6 to 11 cycles was run. TCRdb processed the 5' RACE reads anew with MiXCR; each CDR3 protein has one entry. The profile shows hundreds of thousands of distinct CDR3 sequences, around 21% of them singletons. The rearrangement links TRBV20-1 to TRBJ2-5; 10 positions agree with TRBD2. This TCR came from a man between 70 and 80 years old in good health. Specimen: blood. The CDR3 loop is CSATGTSVRQETQYF. The DNA of the CDR3 is TGCAGTGCTACCGGGACTAGCGTAAGACAAGAGACCCAGTACTTC.